Following are 15 T cell receptor beta chains from one sample sequenced in a study of cytomegalovirus exposure and HLA in healthy donors. The PCR ran on 60 Vbeta and 13 Jbeta primers. TCRdb's table, derived via immunoSEQ multiplex PCR, lists solely in-frame clones and lacks some. The sample has roughly 190,000 clones, approximately 70% seen once; the top ten hold approximately 3.1%. Material: PBMCs. These receptor sequences come from a woman younger than 45 in good health and CMV-seropositive.

V is TRBV19 and J is TRBJ2-1; tentatively, D is TRBD2 (5 bases). The CDR3 runs 12 residues. Germline lookup yields CDR1 LNHDA and CDR2 SQIVND (reference sequence). V lost 3 bases and J 9 bases, leaving 9 bases between the germline ends. The CDR3 loop reads CASSMSAGEQFF. The CDR3 nucleotides are TGTGCCAGTAGTATGTCGGCGGGTGAGCAGTTCTTC.

The chain employs TRBV9 and TRBJ2-2, with D unclear. V lost 3 bases, J lost 6 bases, and 9 bases lay in between. The CDR3 length is 13 residues. CDR1 is SGDLS, CDR2 YYNGEE, per germline. This CDR3 reads CASSAYGAGELFF. The CDR3 DNA sequence: TGTGCCAGCAGCGCGTACGGTGCCGGGGAGCTGTTTTTT.

The chain couples TRBV10-1 to TRBJ1-2; 8 nucleotides match TRBD1. J was trimmed by 2 bases and V by 2 bases; bases with no gene match: 1. The CDR3 runs 14 residues. Germline V lookup: CDR1 WNHNN, CDR2 SYGVQD (reference sequence). The CDR3 loop reads CASSEDRGNYGYTF. The CDR3 DNA reads TGCGCCAGCAGTGAGGACAGGGGCAACTATGGCTACACCTTC.

This chain joins TRBV5-1 and TRBJ1-4; D gene ambiguous. V dropped 0 bases and J dropped 6 bases, with 12 bases sitting between them. The length of the CDR3 is 15 residues. CDR1 and CDR2 from the germline V gene are SGHRS and YFSETQ. The DNA for the CDR3 is TGCGCCAGCAGCTTGGCCGGCAGGCGAGATGAAAAACTGTTTTTT. This gives the protein CASSLAGRRDEKLFF.

The sample holds a few counts of this clone. The chain combines TRBV5-1 with TRBJ2-7, with 9 bases aligning to TRBD1. The CDR3 has 13 amino acids. The V gene's germline CDR1 is SGHRS and CDR2 YFSETQ. V lost 7 bases, J lost 2 bases, and 4 bases stayed unmatched. The CDR3 nucleotides are TGCGCCAGCCGGACAGGGGATGCCTACGAGCAGTACTTC. It specifies CASRTGDAYEQYF.

As DNA, the CDR3 is TGTGCCAGCAGCTTTCTACAGGGTTATAATGAAAAACTGTTTTTT. Residues: CASSFLQGYNEKLFF. The chain is built from TRBV11-2 and TRBJ1-4, with a tentative D call TRBD1 (6 bases). V lost 3 bases and J lost 4, with 12 bases in between. The CDR3 sequence is 15 residues long. Germline loops: CDR1 SGHAT, CDR2 FQNNGV.

CDR3 nucleotides: TGTGCCAGCAGCGGACTCCCGGGGAGCGGCTACACCTTC. The encoded protein is CASSGLPGSGYTF. The V and J genes are TRBV28 and TRBJ1-2; D is undetermined. The germline V gene encodes CDR1 MDHEN and CDR2 SYDVKM. CDR3 length: 13 residues. V gave up 6 bases and J gave up 8 bases, with 16 bases separating them.

V and J are TRBV5-8 and TRBJ1-1, with D maybe TRBD1 (5 bases). Trimming took off 1 base at V and 4 bases at J, with 11 bases between the two ends. Per the germline V gene, CDR1 is SGHTS and CDR2 is YDEGEE. This CDR3 has 14 amino acids. The CDR3 sequence: CASSLWQGITEAFF. The CDR3, as DNA: TGTGCCAGCAGCTTGTGGCAGGGAATCACTGAAGCTTTCTTT.

This chain connects TRBV6-6 to TRBJ1-5; possible D gene TRBD1, 6 bases. Germline-derived CDR1 and CDR2 are MNHNY and SVGAGI (reference sequence). The CDR3 totals 16 residues. V shed 3 bases and J shed 0 bases, with 12 bases lying between them. CDR3 loop: CASSYGYRDSNQPQHF. CDR3 nucleotide sequence: TGTGCCAGCAGTTATGGATACAGGGATAGCAATCAGCCCCAGCATTTT.

The chain is built from TRBV4-1 and TRBJ2-7; D perhaps matches TRBD2 (5 bases). V lost 4 bases, J lost 1 base, and 11 bases lay in between. Germline V gene lookup returns CDR1 MGHRA and CDR2 YSYEKL. The CDR3 length is 14 residues. The CDR3 DNA reads as TGCGCCAGCAGCCCGACCCCGGGATCCTACGAGCAGTACTTC. Residues: CASSPTPGSYEQYF.

This clone appeared a few times. The chain employs TRBV27 and TRBJ1-2; 7 bases map to TRBD1. The CDR3 contains 15 residues. Germline loops: CDR1 MNHEY, CDR2 SMNVEV (reference sequence). V trimming: 5 bases; J trimming: 1 base; junction bases outside the gene matches: 7. The CDR3 here is CASSVTGLINYGYTF. The CDR3 DNA reads TGTGCCAGCAGTGTGACAGGGTTAATTAACTATGGCTACACCTTC.

This clone has only a few counts. CDR3 amino acids: CAISVGTGGGYEQFF. CDR3 nucleotides: TGTGCCATCAGTGTTGGGACGGGAGGTGGCTATGAGCAGTTCTTC. The chain is built from TRBV10-3 and TRBJ2-1; 7 bases are a match to TRBD2. Germline trimming cut 4 bases from V and 8 bases from J; bases unmatched to any gene: 11. CDR1 is ENHRY, CDR2 SYGVKD, per germline. This CDR3 is 15 amino acids long.

The chain uses TRBV9 and TRBJ2-7; 12 bases fit TRBD2. Germline V gene lookup returns CDR1 SGDLS and CDR2 YYNGEE. The CDR3 extends over 16 amino acids. With 3 bases clipped from V and 4 bases from J, the junction kept 8 bases outside the gene matches. CDR3 DNA: TGTGCCAGCAGCGCCCCTAGCGGGAGGGCCTCGTACGAGCAGTACTTC. Its protein product is CASSAPSGRASYEQYF.

This rearrangement joins TRBV7-9 to TRBJ2-5, with D possibly TRBD1 on 6 matching bases. The DNA end is more similar to TRBJ2-7, so the J call may be wrong. Germline V gives CDR1 SEHNR, CDR2 FQNEAQ (reference sequence). The CDR3 loop spans 11 amino acids. CDR3 DNA: TGTGCCAGCCAGGGGAACTACGAGCAGTACTTC. It encodes CASQGNYEQYF.

J is TRBJ2-7 and V is TRBV2; tentatively, D is TRBD2 (5 bases). Germline CDR1 is SNHLY and CDR2 is FYNNEI. This CDR3 region has 15 residues. V lost 1 base, J lost 2 bases, and 12 bases lay in between. CDR3 sequence reads: CASSEVSGWTYEQYF. The DNA for the CDR3 is TGTGCCAGCAGTGAAGTTTCGGGATGGACCTACGAGCAGTACTTC.